The next 8 T cell receptor beta chains were all read from a single sample in a study of response to subunit inactivated influenza vaccine. Each CDR3 protein gets one entry after TCRdb re-called the RT-PCR reads with MiXCR. The data contain more than 150,000 distinct CDR3 sequences, about 9% of them singletons. The input for sequencing was non-naive T cells sorted from PBMCs, taken on the day of vaccination. Receptors originate from a man aged 50-59 years who received an inactivated influenza vaccine.

This chain connects TRBV12-3 or TRBV12-4 to TRBJ2-1, with a weak D call TRBD1 (6 bases). The CDR3 loop spans 13 amino acids. Trimming took 5 bases from V and 5 from J, leaving 10 bases between them. The CDR3 reads CASSLGTHNEQFF. CDR3 nucleotide sequence: TGTGCCAGCAGTCTCGGGACACACAATGAGCAGTTCTTC.

This clonotype was detected a few times. J is TRBJ2-7 and V is TRBV6-1; D unclear. The CDR3 covers 16 residues. Germline V gene data show CDR1 as MNHNS and CDR2 as SASEGT. The germline V and J ends were trimmed by 6 bases and 0 bases, with 18 bases remaining between them. DNA for the CDR3: TGTGCCAGCAGCACCCTCCCCCACTGGGGCTCCTACGAGCAGTACTTC. Translated: CASSTLPHWGSYEQYF.

This clonotype turned up a few times. The V and J genes are TRBV9 and TRBJ2-5; 15 bases are a match to TRBD2. Per germline, CDR1 SGDLS and CDR2 YYNGEE. V shed 4 bases, J shed 0 bases, and the junction held 10 bases outside the gene matches. The CDR3 totals 19 residues. The CDR3 DNA sequence: TGTGCCAGCAGCTCCGGAACCGGGACTAGCGGGAGGTACCAAGAGACCCAGTACTTC. Protein sequence: CASSSGTGTSGRYQETQYF.

The rearrangement uses TRBV14 and TRBJ2-1, with 8 bases that match TRBD2. Germline CDR1 reads SGHDN; CDR2 reads FVKESK. V shed 0 bases, J shed 3 bases, and the junction held 4 bases outside the gene matches. The CDR3 contains 16 residues. The CDR3 coding sequence is TGTGCCAGCAGCCAAGAATGGCGGGGGGTCTACAATGAGCAGTTCTTC. It codes for CASSQEWRGVYNEQFF.

The chain has TRBV20-1 and TRBJ2-3; D possibly corresponds to TRBD2 (5 bases). Germline CDR1 reads DFQATT; CDR2 reads SNEGSKA (reference sequence). Trimming cost V 2 bases and J 7 bases, with 13 bases left between them. CDR3 length equals 13 residues. The CDR3 sequence: CSARSGLTNTQYF. CDR3 in DNA: TGCAGTGCTAGATCGGGATTGACGAATACGCAGTATTTT.

This clonotype was seen ten or more times. The gene calls are TRBV28 and TRBJ2-1, with TRBD2 identical over 13 bases. With 6 bases clipped from V and 6 bases from J, the junction kept 5 bases outside the gene matches. The CDR3 totals 15 residues. Per germline, CDR1 MDHEN and CDR2 SYDVKM. CDR3 sequence: CASRLTSGRFNEQFF. For the CDR3, the DNA is TGTGCCAGCAGACTGACTAGCGGGAGGTTCAATGAGCAGTTCTTC.

The rearrangement uses TRBV5-1 and TRBJ2-3; 7 bases line up with TRBD1. V trimming: 5 bases; J trimming: 3 bases; junction bases outside the gene matches: 3. CDR3 length: 13 amino acids. Germline values: CDR1 SGHRS, CDR2 YFSETQ. The CDR3 sequence: CASSRGQTDTQYF. The CDR3 nucleotides are TGCGCCAGCAGTCGGGGACAGACAGATACGCAGTATTTT.

Only a few counts were recorded for this clonotype. CDR3 region: CSVGGINTEAFF. CDR3 nucleotides: TGCAGCGTTGGCGGTATAAACACTGAAGCTTTCTTT. The V gene is TRBV29-1, the J gene TRBJ1-1, with D uncertain. This CDR3 contains 12 residues. CDR1 and CDR2 (germline): SQVTM, ANQGSEA. V lost 4 bases and J lost 2, with 8 bases in between.